These T cell receptor beta chains were read from a single sample in a study of blood T cell repertoires in COVID-19. The data were produced by immunoSEQ multiplex PCR, yet TCRdb's version contains in-frame clones alone and is incomplete. The data hold roughly 350,000 clones, with about 90% observed a single time. The sample was peripheral blood. These receptor sequences come from a woman in her 70s with COVID-19, enrolled during active disease. CDR3s include the opening cysteine and the closing phenylalanine or tryptophan. A D gene is named only where the DNA matches it firmly. Clone size is stated in some rows and not others, as once, few, many or a class when expanded.

j_call | d_call | clone_size | v_call | cdr3_aa | cdr3_nt
TRBJ2-7 | . | . | TRBV4-3 | CASSVGRAGEQYF | TGCGCCAGCAGCGTGGGCAGGGCGGGGGAGCAGTACTTC
TRBJ2-7 | . | . | TRBV18 | CASSPIKTGNFYEQYF | TGTGCCAGCTCACCTATCAAGACAGGCAACTTTTACGAGCAGTACTTC
TRBJ2-5 | . | . | TRBV5-4 | CASSRDYQETQYF | TGTGCCAGCAGCCGGGACTACCAAGAGACCCAGTACTTC
TRBJ1-1 | . | . | TRBV15 | CATRREAVNTEAFF | TGTGCCACCAGGCGGGAGGCGGTTAACACTGAAGCTTTCTTT
TRBJ1-6 | . | . | TRBV18 | CASSPYGPLHF | TGTGCCAGCTCACCCTACGGGCCCCTCCACTTT
TRBJ2-2 | TRBD1 | . | TRBV10-3 | CAISDLRTGIGELFF | TGTGCCATCAGTGACCTGCGGACAGGTATAGGGGAGCTGTTTTTT
TRBJ2-1 | TRBD2 | . | TRBV5-1 | CASRLKLAGGTYNEQFF | TGCGCCAGCAGACTAAAACTAGCGGGGGGTACCTACAATGAGCAGTTCTTC
TRBJ1-2 | TRBD1 | . | TRBV9 | CASSVDREDGYTF | TGTGCCAGCAGCGTGGACAGGGAGGATGGCTACACCTTC
TRBJ1-3 | . | few | TRBV18 | CASSPGSMEGNTIYF | TGTGCCAGCTCACCCGGGAGTATGGAAGGAAACACCATATATTTT
TRBJ1-1 | . | few | TRBV20-1 | CSASDQRAITEAFF | TGCAGTGCTAGTGACCAGAGGGCCATCACTGAAGCTTTCTTT
TRBJ2-3 | . | many | TRBV7-2 | CASSSLTQYF | TGTGCCAGCAGCTCCCTCACGCAGTATTTT
TRBJ1-1 | TRBD1 | once | TRBV18 | CASSPDQGATEAFF | TGTGCCAGCTCACCCGATCAGGGGGCCACTGAAGCTTTCTTT
TRBJ1-5 | . | . | TRBV6-5 | CASSPDTLNQPQHF | TGTGCCAGCAGTCCTGACACCTTAAATCAGCCCCAGCATTTT
TRBJ1-5 | TRBD1 | . | TRBV11-2 | CASSETGVGNQPQHF | TGTGCCAGCAGCGAAACAGGGGTGGGCAATCAGCCCCAGCATTTT
TRBJ2-3 | . | . | TRBV7-9 | CASSLDGDTQYF | TGTGCCAGCAGCCTAGACGGGGATACGCAGTATTTT
TRBJ1-2 | . | . | TRBV27 | CASAGILDYGYTF | TGTGCCAGCGCAGGGATCTTGGACTATGGCTACACCTTC
TRBJ2-5 | . | . | TRBV9 | CASSLTGYSEETQYF | TGTGCCAGCAGCCTAACAGGGTACTCAGAAGAGACCCAGTACTTC
TRBJ2-1 | TRBD1 | . | TRBV7-3 | CASSPTRTGTNEQFF | TGTGCCAGCAGCCCCACCCGGACAGGGACGAATGAGCAGTTCTTC
TRBJ2-3 | TRBD2 | . | TRBV24-1 | CATREAGGAGDTQYF | TGTGCCACCAGGGAAGCGGGGGGGGCAGGAGATACGCAGTATTTT
TRBJ1-1 | . | . | TRBV7-6 | CASSLGARSTEAFF | TGTGCCAGCAGCTTAGGGGCCAGATCCACTGAAGCTTTCTTT
TRBJ2-1 | TRBD1 | . | TRBV7-9 | CASSLARGRNEQFF | TGTGCCAGCAGCTTAGCCAGGGGGCGGAATGAGCAGTTCTTC
TRBJ1-1 | TRBD1 | . | TRBV4-3 | CASSQRTGPTDTEAFF | TGCGCCAGCAGCCAGAGGACAGGGCCGACGGACACTGAAGCTTTCTTT
TRBJ1-2 | . | once | TRBV5-8 | CASSLHRADYGYTF | TGTGCCAGCAGCTTGCACAGGGCAGACTATGGCTACACCTTC
TRBJ1-6 | . | . | TRBV27 | CASSLTGQPLGSSPLHF | TGTGCCAGCAGTTTAACCGGACAGCCACTGGGGAGTTCACCCCTCCACTTT
TRBJ1-2 | . | . | TRBV28 | CASSLGQQAARGYTF | TGTGCCAGCAGTTTGGGGCAACAGGCAGCCCGCGGCTACACCTTC
TRBJ1-1 | TRBD1 | . | TRBV5-6 | CASSRGQGALMNTEAFF | TGTGCCAGCAGTCGGGGACAGGGGGCCTTAATGAACACTGAAGCTTTCTTT
TRBJ1-6 | TRBD1 | . | TRBV6-2/TRBV6-3 | CASSYSGTAYSPLHF | TGTGCCAGCAGTTACTCCGGGACAGCATATTCACCCCTCCACTTT
TRBJ1-2 | . | few | TRBV7-6 | CASSSGQPGSGYTF | TGTGCCAGCAGCTCGGGACAACCTGGAAGTGGCTACACCTTC
TRBJ2-7 | . | once | TRBV28 | CASRGHVTYEQYF | TGTGCCAGCAGGGGACATGTAACCTACGAGCAGTACTTC